This T cell receptor (beta chain) was recovered during a study of cytomegalovirus exposure and HLA in healthy donors (dated by TCRdb to between 2016 and 2019). The study in broad terms: An earlier analysis of roughly 570 of the donors reported about 300 Gb of sequence data and about 120 million unique TCR beta sequences obtained from about 180 million T cells. Approximately 300 gigabases of sequencing data and 70 million to 100 million unique TCR sequences made up an early release that covered several hundred HLA-typed donors. Of the roughly 430 genotyped donors, approximately 83% fell in the genetic ancestry cluster associated with self-reported Caucasian donors. The study aimed to test whether cataloging public T cell receptors could reveal signatures of past pathogen exposure. The T cell repertoires of around 730 subjects were profiled by immunosequencing and related to cytomegalovirus serostatus. Along with the approximately 600-subject first cohort, a separate validation cohort of about 110 different subjects was used. To predict cytomegalovirus infection status, the study combined high-throughput TCR immunosequencing, statistical association of individual TCRs with disease status, and machine learning. In a later analysis, previously published TCR beta repertoires from more than 500 donors were re-analyzed and high-resolution HLA genotyping was added so that TCR occurrence patterns could be studied. In the later analysis, no new phenotypic data were used to find candidate immune exposures; instead, reliance was placed on TCR beta sequences and their occurrence across donors. To decide whether each TCR beta V gene segment behaved as functional or pseudogenic, an earlier analysis of 587 of the donors relied on high-throughput TCR beta sequencing. Donor age, sex, ethnicity and CMV serostatus were collected together with the repertoire data. In a later genetic analysis, genome-wide SNP genotypes for about three fifths of the roughly 670 donors were used, and that subset was treated as a discovery cohort. All discovery cohort repertoires had been generated on a single sequencing platform. Both class I and class II loci were covered by HLA typing, at four-digit resolution. Typing coverage differed by locus: A, B, C, DRB1 and DQB1 were typed in roughly 629-630 donors, DQA1 in around 500, DPA1 in 600 to 610, and DPB1 in 400 to 490. Roughly five DR-DQ haplotypes were handled as single units for association and clustering because linkage in the cohort was strong. Among about 390 genotyped donors of the cohort, an average of approximately 230,000 unique TCR beta nucleotide sequences were sequenced per donor, roughly 20% of them non-productive. Broad study findings and their caveats: V-gene and J-gene trimming of TCR beta chains was associated with a missense DCLRE1C variant in a later genetic analysis, and the association was replicated in an independent cohort. When HLA alleles, especially DR and DQ, strongly co-occurred, TCR associations were difficult to assign to individual alleles. Some IMGT-functional V segments, including TRBV6-2 and TRBV6-3, could not be told apart with the 87-base-pair reads, so those segments were excluded. Because HLA typing was missing for some donors at each locus, association tests included only the typed subset. In a later analysis, the rate of TCR association differed among HLA loci, with DRB1 alleles having the most associated TCRs and HLA-C alleles having the fewest. A later analysis found that most CMV-associated TCR beta chains appeared HLA-restricted, with HLA associations seemingly driven largely by CMV exposure. Cytomegalovirus status was reported to be diagnosed by the classifier with high specificity and sensitivity in both the original and validation cohorts. A cluster of highly shared sequence variants was judged likely to represent a technical artifact of the sequencing pipeline. In vitro tests confirmed that a few of the cytomegalovirus-associated TCR beta chains recognize cytomegalovirus antigens. Linkage disequilibrium might explain the correlated functional status among segregating V segments, but an unknown experimental factor could not be ruled out. A further reported finding was that TCR beta sequences accurately predicted the HLA-A and HLA-B alleles for most subjects in the first cohort. A total of 164 TCR beta chains were listed by the study as associated with cytomegalovirus. An earlier analysis of 450 to 750 of the donors showed that most TCR beta V segments appeared in productive rearrangements either about 87% or about 30% of the time, which broadly matched IMGT annotations. It was suggested by the authors that the approach could potentially be generalized to other disease states and immunological phenotypes. The presence/absence analyses assumed that sequencing depth was roughly uniform across donors, and that assumption may not be true. A later analysis found that HLA-associated TCR beta chains were more clonally expanded and had lower generation probabilities than equally common non-associated chains. While some public TCRs were present in many individuals, most TCR sequences turned up only very rarely across donors. Because counts were too low, seventeen rarely observed V segments, including chromosome 9 orphons, were excluded from the earlier analysis of 500 to 700 of the donors. In a later analysis, some 17,000 TCR beta sequences were associated with specific HLA alleles at a false discovery rate of 0.05. In a later genetic analysis, fewer N-insertions in productive TCRs were reported among donors in an Asian-associated ancestry cluster than the roughly 640-donor mean. Several of the top co-occurrence clusters appeared to be linked to parvovirus B19, influenza, CMV and Epstein-Barr virus, according to a later analysis. The only immune exposure information available for the cohort was CMV serostatus. Only TCR beta chains were sequenced in this cohort, and the absence of alpha or paired-chain data limited detectable features.

The cohort comprised 550 to 700 healthy bone marrow donors. At the time of sampling, every cohort member was nominally healthy, though immune exposures that went unrecorded were likely present. The donor tested CMV seropositive, placing the donor among the 290 or so seropositive members of the cohort. Each donor provided a peripheral blood sample, and peripheral blood mononuclear cells were used for TCR beta sequencing. The Qiagen DNeasy Blood Extraction Kit was used to extract genomic DNA from the blood cell samples. Library generation was performed with the immunoSEQ multiplex PCR assay. For the multiplex PCR, a mixture combining 60 forward primers for TCR Vbeta segments and 13 reverse primers for TCR Jbeta segments was used. The CDR3 region of rearranged TCR beta genes was amplified from genomic DNA with a multiplex PCR assay. The Illumina HiSeq System was used to sequence the amplified TCR beta libraries as 87-base-pair reads. The study's own analysis went as follows. In a later analysis, about 80 million unique TCR beta chains were counted across the approximately 670 repertoires, and roughly 11 million of these chains were shared by at least two donors. A nearest-neighbor algorithm error-corrected the raw reads and collapsed the reads into unique sequences, merging closely related sequences to remove PCR and sequencing errors. Alignment of CDR3 sequences to IMGT reference sequences was used to assign V, D and J gene segments. For a sequence to be retained, a match of at least six nucleotides was required to both a V gene segment and a J gene segment. A rearrangement counted as productive if the CDR3 had no stop codons and remained in frame with V and J, and every other rearrangement counted as non-productive. Following IMGT convention, CDR3 was defined as the stretch from the second conserved V-encoded cysteine to the conserved J-encoded phenylalanine. The earlier analysis of 500 to 600 of the donors excluded sequences that lacked an unambiguous match to a single V gene segment. An earlier analysis of 450 to 650 of the donors called V segments functional above 56.7% productive rearrangements and segregating when the between-donor standard deviation exceeded 5%. A statistical classification framework was built for diagnosing cytomegalovirus status from the catalog of TCR beta chain sequences. A later analysis assigned V and J genes by comparing TCR nucleotide sequences with IMGT/GENE-DB human TR gene sequences. In a later analysis, CDR3 sequences and most-parsimonious VDJ recombination scenarios were assigned using the TCRdist pipeline. In a later analysis, every TCR beta chain was defined by the combination of its CDR3 amino acid sequence and its V-gene family, and reads without a unique V-gene family were dropped. To address suspected cross-contamination and a sequencing artifact, a later analysis removed around 590 highly shared, low-generation-probability nucleotide sequences. In a later analysis, a clonal expansion index was calculated for each public chain from normalized within-repertoire ranks of inferred template counts. Generation probabilities in a later analysis came from a VDJ recombination model fitted to out-of-frame rearrangements, and those results were checked against IGoR. Hypergeometric tests were used in a later analysis to score TCR-TCR, TCR-HLA and TCR-CMV co-occurrence, with a repertoire-size bias correction applied to the TCR pairs. To estimate false discovery rates, a later analysis permuted the HLA or CMV assignments 20 times. In a later analysis, co-occurring TCRs were grouped with DBSCAN, and TCRdist sequence similarity was added when clustering was performed within HLA-allele-positive subsets. Repertoires with fewer than 30,000 or more than 120,000 public chains, plus five repertoires with anomalous nucleotide sharing, were excluded from co-occurrence clustering. TCRdb holds this immuneACCESS table with in-frame rearrangements only. Some clones are missing; in checked studies, unresolved V genes explain under half, and the rest has no known cause. The DNA was the basis for D and trimming; V, J and clone size are from that table. Within this sample are over 150,000 clones, with roughly 80% of them counted one time only. Around 6.7% of the sample belongs to the ten largest clones.

As concerns this clone: Its target antigen remains unknown. No clone much larger than this one lies a single base away; base qualities are absent.

Counted from cysteine to phenylalanine, this CDR3 has 15 amino acids. Only the CDR3 portion is preserved as DNA: 45 bases, with reading frame beginning at the first base. Relative to germline, V is 4 bases shorter and J is 7 bases shorter, with 16 bases between their ends. CDR1 WSHSY and CDR2 SAAADI were looked up in the germline V gene. This chain is built from TRBV10-2 and TRBJ1-4; a tentative D call is TRBD1 (5 bases match). What was sequenced was PBMCs. The clonotype comes from a woman in her twenties or thirties in good health and CMV-seropositive. CDR3 reads: CASSGMGQGGEKLFF. The nucleotide sequence is given as TGCGCCAGCAGTGGAATGGGGCAGGGAGGTGAAAAACTGTTTTTT.